A single sample is the source of the 29 T cell receptor beta chains below, sequenced in a study of cytomegalovirus exposure and HLA in healthy donors. 60 Vbeta and 13 Jbeta primers were used in PCR. Some clones are missing from TCRdb's copy, which holds only in-frame ones; the method was immunoSEQ multiplex PCR. Of more than 25,000 clones detected, about 64% appear once; the ten largest clones hold approximately 42%. The material sequenced was PBMCs. The receptors stem from a male donor in good health and CMV-seropositive.

The chain is built from TRBV5-1 and TRBJ1-3; 7 nucleotides match TRBD1. The CDR3 extends over 18 amino acids. CDR1 SGHRS and CDR2 YFSETQ come from the germline V gene. The V segment lost 3 bases and the J segment 2 bases; nucleotides outside the gene matches: 14. CDR3 sequence reads: CASSSQWPTGRPGNTIYF. The CDR3 DNA reads TGCGCCAGCAGCTCGCAATGGCCGACAGGGAGGCCTGGAAACACCATATATTTT.

V and J are TRBV10-1 and TRBJ2-1; 10 bases are shared with TRBD2. The junction had 6 bases not matched to a gene; V was cut back by 4 bases and J by 9 bases. There are 14 residues in the CDR3. Looked up from germline, CDR1 is WNHNN and CDR2 is SYGVQD (reference sequence). This CDR3 reads CASSASSGSGEQFF. The CDR3 bases are TGCGCCAGCAGTGCCTCTAGCGGGAGCGGTGAGCAGTTCTTC.

There are a few counts of this clone. The V and J genes are TRBV5-1 and TRBJ2-1; D might be TRBD2 (6 bases). V gave up 0 bases and J gave up 6 bases, with 13 bases separating them. The germline V gene has CDR1 SGHRS and CDR2 YFSETQ. The CDR3 runs to 15 residues. CDR3 sequence: CASSLDVAGGNEQFF. CDR3 in DNA: TGCGCCAGCAGCTTGGACGTAGCCGGGGGCAATGAGCAGTTCTTC.

This sequence joins TRBV5-1 and TRBJ2-7; maybe TRBD1 (6 bases). CDR3 length: 16 residues. Trimming removed 2 bases from V and 2 bases from J, with 17 bases in between. CDR1 is SGHRS and CDR2 is YFSETQ in the germline V gene. The CDR3 region is CASSFDRDITTYEQYF. CDR3 bases: TGCGCCAGCAGCTTCGACCGGGACATAACCACCTACGAGCAGTACTTC.

In this sample, this clone turned up a few times. V usage is TRBV19 and J usage is TRBJ1-2; TRBD1 might be the D (6 bases). The V gene lost 6 bases and the J gene lost 4 bases, with 18 bases spanning the gap. This CDR3 is 15 amino acids long. The germline V gene encodes CDR1 LNHDA and CDR2 SQIVND (reference sequence). CDR3 coding DNA: TGTGCCAGTAGCTCCCGTGTCCAGGGGTTCTATGGCTACACCTTC. Encoded protein: CASSSRVQGFYGYTF.

The sample holds one count of this clone. J is TRBJ1-5 and V is TRBV5-6; D perhaps matches TRBD1 (6 bases). Germline V gives CDR1 SGHDT, CDR2 YYEEEE. The CDR3 covers 14 residues. Trimming left V 5 bases short and J 6 bases short, with 15 bases between. The CDR3 protein is CASSRQGWGQPQHF. The DNA of the CDR3 is TGTGCCAGCAGTCGTCAGGGGTGGGGTCAGCCCCAGCATTTT.

The chain is built from TRBV27 and TRBJ1-1; 8 bases line up with TRBD1. The CDR3 spans 16 residues. Germline V gene lookup returns CDR1 MNHEY and CDR2 SMNVEV (reference sequence). Trimming removed 6 bases from V and 0 bases from J; junction bases left unmatched: 9. Here the CDR3 reads CASRQRQGRVNTEAFF. Written as DNA, the CDR3 is TGTGCCAGCAGACAAAGACAGGGGAGGGTGAACACTGAAGCTTTCTTT.

This clone occurred a few times. The gene calls are TRBV6-5 and TRBJ2-2; D unresolved. Trimming removed 4 bases at V and 8 bases at J, with 11 bases between. This CDR3 spans 13 amino acids. From germline, CDR1 is MNHEY and CDR2 SVGAGI. The CDR3 bases are TGTGCCAGCAGTTTCAACCGAGTAGGGGAGCTGTTTTTT. It encodes CASSFNRVGELFF.

The chain uses TRBV18 and TRBJ1-1; D not certain. Trimming took off 1 base at V and 4 bases at J, with 10 bases between the two ends. This CDR3 is 14 amino acids long. CDR1 and CDR2 (germline): KGHSH, LQKENI. CDR3 bases: TGTGCCAGCTCACCACTGCCAGGACTCACTGAAGCTTTCTTT. This encodes CASSPLPGLTEAFF. Full variable domain (remainder filled in from reference TRBV18 and TRBJ1-1): NAGVMQNPRHLVRRRGQEARLRCSPMKGHSHVYWYRQLPEEGLKFMVYLQKENIIDESGMPKERFSAEFPKEGPSILRIQQVVRGDSAAYFCASSPLPGLTEAFFGQGTRLTVV.

The chain couples TRBV5-1 to TRBJ1-6, with 9 bases matching TRBD1. Germline trimming cut 4 bases from V and 10 bases from J; bases unmatched to any gene: 6. CDR1 is SGHRS, CDR2 YFSETQ, per germline. The CDR3 has 14 residues. The CDR3 here is CASSPGTGTSPLHF. CDR3 nucleotides: TGCGCCAGCAGCCCCGGGACAGGGACGTCACCCCTCCACTTT.

The chain employs TRBV18 and TRBJ2-4; 11 bases map to TRBD2. Germline V gene lookup returns CDR1 KGHSH and CDR2 LQKENI. CDR3 length: 16 residues. With 0 bases clipped from V and 4 bases from J, the junction kept 2 bases outside the gene matches. Here the CDR3 DNA reads TGTGCCAGCTCACCACCAGGGACTAGCGGAAAAAACATTCAGTACTTC. Protein: CASSPPGTSGKNIQYF.

This clone was counted only a few times. The CDR3 DNA follows: TGTGCCAGTTCCCAGGCCAGCTCTGGAAACACCATATATTTT. Translation: CASSQASSGNTIYF. The chain is built from TRBV19 and TRBJ1-3; D remains unclear. Germline values: CDR1 LNHDA, CDR2 SQIVND (reference sequence). With 8 bases removed from V and 0 bases from J, the gap between germline ends came to 11 bases. The CDR3 loop spans 14 amino acids.

The chain couples TRBV30 to TRBJ2-7; D perhaps matches TRBD2 (6 bases). Germline-derived CDR1 and CDR2 are GTSNPN and SVGIG (reference sequence). The V and J ends lost 2 bases and 4 bases respectively, with 18 bases between them. The length of the CDR3 is 15 residues. This chain's CDR3 is CAWSRDRSRGYEQYF. Here the CDR3 DNA reads TGTGCCTGGAGTCGGGACCGTTCACGGGGGTACGAGCAGTACTTC.

The chain links TRBV29-1 to TRBJ1-5, with TRBD1 identical over 9 bases. The CDR3 contains 14 residues. J was trimmed by 7 bases and V by 4 bases; bases with no gene match: 8. From germline, CDR1 is SQVTM and CDR2 ANQGSEA. CDR3 region: CSVASGTGRQPQHF. CDR3 nucleotides: TGCAGCGTTGCCTCCGGGACAGGGAGACAGCCCCAGCATTTT.

This chain links TRBV4-1 with TRBJ1-1; the match to TRBD1 covers 8 bases. V lost 9 bases to trimming and J lost 1 base; unmatched junction nucleotides: 4. The CDR3 loop spans 13 amino acids. Germline V CDR1 and CDR2: MGHRA, YSYEKL. CDR3 in amino acids: CASLGTGNTEAFF. The CDR3 DNA reads as TGCGCCAGTTTGGGGACAGGGAACACTGAAGCTTTCTTT.

This clone showed up just a few times. The chain carries TRBV7-3 and TRBJ1-1; the D gene is possibly TRBD1 (5 bases). The V gene's germline CDR1 is SGHTA and CDR2 FQGTGA. The ends were cut back, 4 bases at V and 8 bases at J, with 20 bases in the middle. This CDR3 spans 15 amino acids. The CDR3 region has the DNA TGTGCCAGCAGCTCACAGACAGCTCAGTCTCGAGAAGCTTTCTTT. Encoded protein: CASSSQTAQSREAFF.

The rearrangement links TRBV25-1 to TRBJ1-2; TRBD1 matches 7 bases. The V segment lost 4 bases and the J segment 1 base; nucleotides outside the gene matches: 3. This CDR3 has 14 amino acids. The germline gives CDR1 MGHDK, CDR2 SYGVNS. CDR3 DNA sequence: TGTGCCAGCAGTGTGGGGGACAGTAACTATGGCTACACCTTC. Protein: CASSVGDSNYGYTF.

The chain couples TRBV9 to TRBJ1-2, with 9 nucleotides matching TRBD1. V lost 1 base, J lost 7 bases, and 8 bases stayed unmatched. The V gene's germline CDR1 is SGDLS and CDR2 YYNGEE. This CDR3 is built from 15 residues. The CDR3 DNA reads TGTGCCAGCAGCGTACCTCCCACAGGGGGCCCTGGCTACACCTTC. This codes for CASSVPPTGGPGYTF. Filled out from reference TRBV9 and TRBJ1-2, the complete variable domain reads DSGVTQTPKHLITATGQRVTLRCSPRSGDLSVYWYQQSLDQGLQFLIQYYNGEERAKGNILERFSAQQFPDLHSELNLSSLELGDSALYFCASSVPPTGGPGYTFGSGTRLTVV.

This clone was counted only a few times. The chain joins TRBV2 to TRBJ1-5, with 11 bases matching TRBD1. This CDR3 has 17 residues. The V gene's germline CDR1 is SNHLY and CDR2 FYNNEI. V shed 9 bases and J 3 bases; nucleotides not matched to a gene: 13. CDR3 sequence: CASQLGQGAGYNQPQHF. The CDR3 bases are TGTGCCAGTCAACTAGGACAGGGGGCCGGGTACAATCAGCCCCAGCATTTT.

The genes are TRBV7-3 and TRBJ2-7; D ambiguous. CDR1 and CDR2 (germline): SGHTA, FQGTGA. The CDR3 spans 14 residues. The ends were cut back, 4 bases at V and 3 bases at J, with 13 bases in the middle. The CDR3 here is CASSSTKPGYEQYF. The CDR3 region has the DNA TGTGCCAGCAGCTCGACAAAACCTGGCTACGAGCAGTACTTC.

V is TRBV9 and J is TRBJ2-5, with TRBD2 matching 11 bases. The germline gives CDR1 SGDLS, CDR2 YYNGEE. The CDR3 is 16 residues long. Losses at the gene ends were 0 bases for V and 5 bases for J; bases not matched to a gene: 6. CDR3: CASSVDSGGAEETQYF. The CDR3 nucleotides read TGTGCCAGCAGCGTAGATAGCGGGGGGGCGGAGGAGACCCAGTACTTC.

This rearrangement joins TRBV25-1 to TRBJ2-1; 10 bases line up with TRBD2. The CDR3 spans 14 residues. Germline trimming cut 7 bases from V and 5 bases from J; bases unmatched to any gene: 5. Germline values: CDR1 MGHDK, CDR2 SYGVNS. The CDR3 loop is CASTLSGRHNEQFF. The CDR3 bases are TGTGCCAGCACCCTTAGCGGGAGGCACAATGAGCAGTTCTTC.

This clone is termed medium-sized. The rearrangement uses TRBV7-2 and TRBJ1-6; the D is unclear. Trimming shortened V by 5 bases and J by 14 bases, and 16 bases separated the two germline ends. This CDR3 spans 13 amino acids. CDR1 and CDR2 (germline): SGHTA, FQGNSA. CDR3 residues: CASSPGQAGTLHF. The CDR3 coding sequence is TGTGCCAGCAGCCCTGGTCAGGCGGGCACCCTCCACTTT.

The genes are TRBV9 and TRBJ1-6; 9 bases match TRBD1. The junction had 8 bases not matched to a gene; V was cut back by 3 bases and J by 7 bases. The CDR3 consists of 16 residues. CDR1 SGDLS and CDR2 YYNGEE come from the germline V gene. Here the CDR3 reads CASSGTGTGKNSPLHF. In DNA form, the CDR3 reads TGTGCCAGCAGCGGCACCGGGACAGGGAAGAATTCACCCCTCCACTTT.

The chain carries TRBV28 and TRBJ1-2; D uncertain. The germline V gene encodes CDR1 MDHEN and CDR2 SYDVKM. V lost 10 bases and J 4 bases, leaving 13 bases between the germline ends. This CDR3 spans 12 amino acids. This chain's CDR3 is CAIRPAGYGYTF. The DNA for the CDR3 is TGTGCCATACGCCCCGCGGGCTATGGCTACACCTTC.

This clone appeared once. V and J are TRBV6-5 and TRBJ1-2, with TRBD1 matching over 7 bases. Germline V gene data show CDR1 as MNHEY and CDR2 as SVGAGI. Trimming removed 6 bases from V and 1 base from J; junction bases left unmatched: 2. The CDR3 runs 13 residues. The CDR3 DNA reads TGTGCCAGCAGCCAGGGGGGTAACTATGGCTACACCTTC. Protein product: CASSQGGNYGYTF.

The chain carries TRBV18 and TRBJ1-1, with 9 nucleotides matching TRBD1. V trimming: 4 bases; J trimming: 3 bases; junction bases outside the gene matches: 12. Per the germline V gene, CDR1 is KGHSH and CDR2 is LQKENI. The CDR3 is 17 residues long. CDR3 nucleotides: TGTGCCAGCTCACAACGCTTACAGGGGGCGGAGGACACTGAAGCTTTCTTT. Translating it yields CASSQRLQGAEDTEAFF.

This rearrangement joins TRBV10-3 to TRBJ2-7, with 9 nucleotides matching TRBD1. CDR1 and CDR2 from the germline V gene are ENHRY and SYGVKD. The CDR3 consists of 15 residues. Trimming cost V 6 bases and J 2 bases; bases outside gene matches: 8. The CDR3 sequence: CAISYGQGTAYEQYF. In DNA form, the CDR3 reads TGTGCCATCAGCTACGGACAGGGGACGGCCTACGAGCAGTACTTC.

This clone was seen more than once but under ten times. The rearrangement joins TRBV6-6 to TRBJ2-7; a possible D gene is TRBD1 (6 bases). V was cut by 0 bases and J by 4 bases, with 13 bases left in between. CDR3 length: 15 residues. Germline V gene data show CDR1 as MNHNY and CDR2 as SVGAGI (reference sequence). This CDR3 is CASSYSAGEWYEQYF. As DNA, the CDR3 is TGTGCCAGCAGTTACTCAGCAGGGGAGTGGTACGAGCAGTACTTC.